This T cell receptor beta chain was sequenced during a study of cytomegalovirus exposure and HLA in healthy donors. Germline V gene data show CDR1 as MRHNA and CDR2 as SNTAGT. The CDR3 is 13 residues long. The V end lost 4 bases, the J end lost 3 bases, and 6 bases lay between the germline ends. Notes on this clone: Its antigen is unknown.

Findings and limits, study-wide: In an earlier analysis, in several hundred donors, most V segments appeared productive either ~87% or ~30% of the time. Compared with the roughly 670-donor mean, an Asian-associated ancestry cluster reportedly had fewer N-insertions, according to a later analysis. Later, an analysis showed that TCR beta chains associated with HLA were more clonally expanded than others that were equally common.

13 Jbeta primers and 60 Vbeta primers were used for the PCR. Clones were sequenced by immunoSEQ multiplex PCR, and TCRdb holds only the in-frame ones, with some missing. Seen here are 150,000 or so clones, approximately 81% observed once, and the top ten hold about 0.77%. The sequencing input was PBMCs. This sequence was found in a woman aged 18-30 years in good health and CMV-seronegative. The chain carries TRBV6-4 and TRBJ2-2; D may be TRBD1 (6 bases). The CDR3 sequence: CASSAGDTGELFF. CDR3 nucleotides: TGTGCCAGCAGTGCAGGGGACACCGGGGAGCTGTTTTTT.